This T cell receptor beta chain was identified in a study of cytomegalovirus exposure and HLA in healthy donors. This CDR3 comprises 11 residues. Per the germline V gene, CDR1 is MNHEY and CDR2 is SVGAGI. Trimming left V 6 bases short and J 5 bases short, with 7 bases between. The primer mix had 60 Vbeta and 13 Jbeta primers. Assay: immunoSEQ multiplex PCR; the TCRdb copy retains only in-frame clones and omits some. The data show about 160,000 clones, about four fifths seen once. Study observations and caveats: Later on, a genetic analysis was performed. It linked a missense variant in DCLRE1C with V- and J-gene trimming of TCR beta. TCR beta chains associated with HLA were, in a later analysis, more clonally expanded than equally common others. Later analysis suggested most CMV-associated TCR beta chains were HLA-restricted.

A note on this clone: What it binds is not known.

This receptor was taken from a woman aged 45-65 years in good health and CMV-seronegative. The sequenced sample was PBMCs. The V gene is TRBV6-5, the J gene TRBJ2-5, with D uncertain. The CDR3 loop reads CASSNGETQYF. CDR3 in DNA: TGTGCCAGCAGCAACGGGGAGACCCAGTACTTC.